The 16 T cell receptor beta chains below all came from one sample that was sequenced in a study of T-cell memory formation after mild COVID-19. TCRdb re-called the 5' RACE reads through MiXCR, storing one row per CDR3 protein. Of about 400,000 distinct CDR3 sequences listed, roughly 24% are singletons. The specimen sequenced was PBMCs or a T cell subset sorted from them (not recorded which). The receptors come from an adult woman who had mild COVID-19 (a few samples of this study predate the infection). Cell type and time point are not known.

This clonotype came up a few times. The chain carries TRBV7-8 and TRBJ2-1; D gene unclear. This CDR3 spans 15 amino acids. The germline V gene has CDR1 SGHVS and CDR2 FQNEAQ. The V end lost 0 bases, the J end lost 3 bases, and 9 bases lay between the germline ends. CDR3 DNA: TGTGCCAGCAGCTTAGCGACGAGAGTCTACAATGAGCAGTTCTTC. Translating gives CASSLATRVYNEQFF.

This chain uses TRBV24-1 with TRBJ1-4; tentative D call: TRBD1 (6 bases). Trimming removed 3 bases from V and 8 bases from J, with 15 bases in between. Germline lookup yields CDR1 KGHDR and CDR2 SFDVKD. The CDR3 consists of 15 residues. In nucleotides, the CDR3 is TGTGCCACCAGTGATCCTGGGGGCCGAGAAGAAAAACTGTTTTTT. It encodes CATSDPGGREEKLFF.

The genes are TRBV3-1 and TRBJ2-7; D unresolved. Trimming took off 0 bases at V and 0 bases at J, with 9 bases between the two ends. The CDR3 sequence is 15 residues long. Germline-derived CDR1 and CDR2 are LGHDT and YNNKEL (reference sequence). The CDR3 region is CASSQDRYGSYEQYF. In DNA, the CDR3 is TGTGCCAGCAGCCAAGACCGATATGGCTCCTACGAGCAGTACTTC.

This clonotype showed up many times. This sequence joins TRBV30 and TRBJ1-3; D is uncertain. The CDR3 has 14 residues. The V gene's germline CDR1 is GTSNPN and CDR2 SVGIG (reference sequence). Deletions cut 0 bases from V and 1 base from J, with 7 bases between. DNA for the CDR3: TGTGCCTGGAGTGTAAAGGGATCTGGAAACACCATATATTTT. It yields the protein CAWSVKGSGNTIYF.

The CDR3 is CASSTSGAKNIQYF. The CDR3 DNA is TGTGCCAGCAGTACTAGCGGAGCCAAAAACATTCAGTACTTC. The chain has TRBV12-3 or TRBV12-4 and TRBJ2-4, with 8 bases that match TRBD2. V trimming: 5 bases; J trimming: 0 bases; junction bases outside the gene matches: 0. The length of the CDR3 is 14 residues.

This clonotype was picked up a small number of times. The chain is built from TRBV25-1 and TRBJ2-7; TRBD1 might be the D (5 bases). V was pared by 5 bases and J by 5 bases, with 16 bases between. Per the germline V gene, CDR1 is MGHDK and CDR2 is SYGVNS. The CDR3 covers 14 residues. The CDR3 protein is CASSPRIRENEQYF. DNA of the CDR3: TGTGCCAGCAGTCCGCGGATCAGGGAAAACGAGCAGTACTTC.

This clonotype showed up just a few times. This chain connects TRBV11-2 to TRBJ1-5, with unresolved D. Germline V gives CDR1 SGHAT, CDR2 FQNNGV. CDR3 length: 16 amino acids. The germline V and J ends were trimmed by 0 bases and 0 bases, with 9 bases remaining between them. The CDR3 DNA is TGTGCCAGCAGCTTAGACAGGAGGTATAGCAATCAGCCCCAGCATTTT. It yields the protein CASSLDRRYSNQPQHF.

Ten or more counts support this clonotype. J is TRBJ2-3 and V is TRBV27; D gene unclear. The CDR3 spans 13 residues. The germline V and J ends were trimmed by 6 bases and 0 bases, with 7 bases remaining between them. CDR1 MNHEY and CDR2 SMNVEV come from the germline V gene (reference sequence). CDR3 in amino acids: CASSSHSTDTQYF. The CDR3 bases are TGTGCCAGCAGCAGTCATAGCACAGATACGCAGTATTTT.

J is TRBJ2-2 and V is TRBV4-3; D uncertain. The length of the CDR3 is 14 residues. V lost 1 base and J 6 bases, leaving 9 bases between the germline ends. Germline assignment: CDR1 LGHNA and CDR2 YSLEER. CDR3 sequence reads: CASSQGSYPGELFF. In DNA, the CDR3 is TGCGCCAGCAGCCAAGGTTCATACCCCGGGGAGCTGTTTTTT.

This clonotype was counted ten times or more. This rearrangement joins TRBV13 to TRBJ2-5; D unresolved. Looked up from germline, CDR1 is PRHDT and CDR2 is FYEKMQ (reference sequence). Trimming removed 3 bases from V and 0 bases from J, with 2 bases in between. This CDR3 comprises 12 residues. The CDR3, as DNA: TGTGCCAGCAGCTTTGACCAAGAGACCCAGTACTTC. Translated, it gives CASSFDQETQYF.

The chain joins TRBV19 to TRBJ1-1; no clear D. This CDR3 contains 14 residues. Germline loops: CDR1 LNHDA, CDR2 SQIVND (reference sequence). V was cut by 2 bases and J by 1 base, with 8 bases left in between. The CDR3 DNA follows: TGTGCCAGTAGTATACAGAACCGGAACACTGAAGCTTTCTTT. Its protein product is CASSIQNRNTEAFF.

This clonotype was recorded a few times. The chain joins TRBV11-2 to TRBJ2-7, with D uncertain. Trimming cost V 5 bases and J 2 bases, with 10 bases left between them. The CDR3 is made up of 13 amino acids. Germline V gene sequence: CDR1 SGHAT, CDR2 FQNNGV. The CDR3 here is CASSLAEPYEQYF. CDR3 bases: TGTGCCAGCAGCCTTGCGGAACCCTACGAGCAGTACTTC.

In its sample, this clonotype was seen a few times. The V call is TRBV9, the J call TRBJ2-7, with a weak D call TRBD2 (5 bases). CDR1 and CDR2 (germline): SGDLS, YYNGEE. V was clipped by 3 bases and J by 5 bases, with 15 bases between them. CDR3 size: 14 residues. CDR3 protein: CASSAGLDGNEQYF. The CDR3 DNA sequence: TGTGCCAGCAGCGCCGGGCTGGACGGGAACGAGCAGTACTTC.

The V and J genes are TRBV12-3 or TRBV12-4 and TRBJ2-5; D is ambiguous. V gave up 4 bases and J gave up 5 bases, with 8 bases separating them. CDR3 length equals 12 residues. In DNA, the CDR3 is TGTGCCAGCAGTTGGGCACGGGAGACCCAGTACTTC. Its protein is CASSWARETQYF.

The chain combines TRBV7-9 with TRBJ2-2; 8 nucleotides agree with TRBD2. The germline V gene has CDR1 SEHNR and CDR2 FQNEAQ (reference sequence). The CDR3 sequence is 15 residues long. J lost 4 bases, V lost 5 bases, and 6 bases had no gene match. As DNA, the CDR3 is TGTGCCAGCAGCATAAGCGGGAGTAGCACCGGGGAGCTGTTTTTT. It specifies CASSISGSSTGELFF.

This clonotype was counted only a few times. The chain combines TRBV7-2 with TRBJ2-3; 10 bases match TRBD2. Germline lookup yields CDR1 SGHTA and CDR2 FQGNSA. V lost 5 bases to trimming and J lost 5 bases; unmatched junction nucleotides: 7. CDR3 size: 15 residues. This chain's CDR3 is CASSPPLAGEDTQYF. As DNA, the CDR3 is TGTGCCAGCAGCCCCCCCCTAGCGGGAGAAGATACGCAGTATTTT.